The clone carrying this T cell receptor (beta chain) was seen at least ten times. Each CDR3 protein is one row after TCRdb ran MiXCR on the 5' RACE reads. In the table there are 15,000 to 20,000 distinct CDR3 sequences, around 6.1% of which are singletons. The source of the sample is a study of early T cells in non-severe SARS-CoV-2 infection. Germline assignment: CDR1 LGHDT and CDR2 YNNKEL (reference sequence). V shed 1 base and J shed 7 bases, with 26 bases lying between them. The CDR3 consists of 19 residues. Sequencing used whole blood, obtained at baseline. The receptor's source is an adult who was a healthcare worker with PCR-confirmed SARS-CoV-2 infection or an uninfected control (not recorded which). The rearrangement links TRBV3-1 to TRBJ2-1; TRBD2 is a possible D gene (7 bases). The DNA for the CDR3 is TGTGCCAGCAGCCAAGGGCCCTTATGGGCGGGGGCCCACCGGAATGAGCAGTTCTTC. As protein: CASSQGPLWAGAHRNEQFF.